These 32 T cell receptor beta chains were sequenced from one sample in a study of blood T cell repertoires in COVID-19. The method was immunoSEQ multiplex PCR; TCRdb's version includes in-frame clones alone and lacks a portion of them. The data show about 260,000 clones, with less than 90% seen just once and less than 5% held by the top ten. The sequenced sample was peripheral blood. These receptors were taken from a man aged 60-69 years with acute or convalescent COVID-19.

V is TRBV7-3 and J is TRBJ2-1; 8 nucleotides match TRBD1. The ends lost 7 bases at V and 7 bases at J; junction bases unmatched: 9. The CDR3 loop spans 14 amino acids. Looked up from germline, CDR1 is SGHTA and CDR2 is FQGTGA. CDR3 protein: CASNSDRDRNEQFF. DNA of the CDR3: TGTGCCAGCAATTCGGACAGGGATCGGAATGAGCAGTTCTTC.

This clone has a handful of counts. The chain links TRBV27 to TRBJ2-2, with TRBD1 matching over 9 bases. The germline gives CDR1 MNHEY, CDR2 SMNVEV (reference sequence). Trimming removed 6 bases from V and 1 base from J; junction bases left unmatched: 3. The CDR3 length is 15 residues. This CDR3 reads CASRRGQGNTGELFF. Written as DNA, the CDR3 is TGTGCCAGCAGGAGGGGACAGGGGAACACCGGGGAGCTGTTTTTT.

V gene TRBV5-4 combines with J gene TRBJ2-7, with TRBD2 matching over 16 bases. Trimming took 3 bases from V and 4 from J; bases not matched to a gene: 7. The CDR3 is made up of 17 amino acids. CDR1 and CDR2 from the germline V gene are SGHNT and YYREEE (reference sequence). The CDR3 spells CASSSGTSGRAGYEQYF. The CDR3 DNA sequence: TGTGCCAGCAGCTCCGGGACTAGCGGGAGGGCCGGGTACGAGCAGTACTTC.

In DNA, the CDR3 is TGTGCCAGCAGCCCCCGTCACAGGTACGAGCAGTACTTC. Encoded protein: CASSPRHRYEQYF. The rearrangement links TRBV7-8 to TRBJ2-7; D perhaps matches TRBD1 (5 bases). Trimming cost V 5 bases and J 4 bases, with 12 bases left between them. Looked up from germline, CDR1 is SGHVS and CDR2 is FQNEAQ. The CDR3 sequence is 13 residues long.

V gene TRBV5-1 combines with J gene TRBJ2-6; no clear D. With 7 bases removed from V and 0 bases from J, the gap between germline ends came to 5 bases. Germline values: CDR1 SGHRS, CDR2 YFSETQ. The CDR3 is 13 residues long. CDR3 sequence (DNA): TGCGCCAGCCCCCTCTCTGGGGCCAACGTCCTGACTTTC. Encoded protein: CASPLSGANVLTF.

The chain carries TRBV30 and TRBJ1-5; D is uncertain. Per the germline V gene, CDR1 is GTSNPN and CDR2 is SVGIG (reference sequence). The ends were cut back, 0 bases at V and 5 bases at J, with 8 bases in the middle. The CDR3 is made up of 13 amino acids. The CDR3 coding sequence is TGTGCCTGGAGTGTACATCAGTATCAGCCCCAGCATTTT. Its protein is CAWSVHQYQPQHF.

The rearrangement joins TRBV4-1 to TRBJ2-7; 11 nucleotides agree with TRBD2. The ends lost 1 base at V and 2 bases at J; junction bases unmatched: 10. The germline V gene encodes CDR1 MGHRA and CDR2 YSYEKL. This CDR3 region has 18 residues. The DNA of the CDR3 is TGCGCCAGCAGCCAAGCGCCCGTTCTAGCGGGGGGTACCTACGAGCAGTACTTC. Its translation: CASSQAPVLAGGTYEQYF.

The CDR3 loop reads CASSRSLGDRGYGYTF. DNA for the CDR3: TGTGCCAGCAGCCGAAGCTTAGGGGACAGGGGCTATGGCTACACCTTC. The chain joins TRBV7-9 to TRBJ1-2; 10 bases agree with TRBD1. Looked up from germline, CDR1 is SEHNR and CDR2 is FQNEAQ (reference sequence). This CDR3 has 16 amino acids. Unmatched junction bases numbered 10, after V lost 5 bases and J lost 4 bases.

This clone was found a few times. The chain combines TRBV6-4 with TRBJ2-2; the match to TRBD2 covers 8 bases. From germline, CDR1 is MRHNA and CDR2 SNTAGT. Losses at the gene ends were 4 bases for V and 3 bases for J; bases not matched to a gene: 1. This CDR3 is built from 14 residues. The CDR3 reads CASSAGGHTGELFF. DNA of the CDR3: TGTGCCAGCAGTGCGGGGGGGCACACCGGGGAGCTGTTTTTT.

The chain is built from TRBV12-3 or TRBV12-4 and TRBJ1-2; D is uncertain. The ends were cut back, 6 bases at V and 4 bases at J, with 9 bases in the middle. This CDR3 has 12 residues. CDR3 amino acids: CASSQSTYGYTF. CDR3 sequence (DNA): TGTGCCAGCAGCCAGTCCACCTATGGCTACACCTTC.

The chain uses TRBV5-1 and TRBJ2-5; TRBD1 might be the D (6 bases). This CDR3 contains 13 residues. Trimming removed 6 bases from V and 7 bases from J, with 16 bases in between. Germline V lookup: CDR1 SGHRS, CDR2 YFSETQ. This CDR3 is CASTGDIGGTQYF. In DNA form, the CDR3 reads TGCGCCAGCACCGGGGACATAGGGGGGACCCAGTACTTC.

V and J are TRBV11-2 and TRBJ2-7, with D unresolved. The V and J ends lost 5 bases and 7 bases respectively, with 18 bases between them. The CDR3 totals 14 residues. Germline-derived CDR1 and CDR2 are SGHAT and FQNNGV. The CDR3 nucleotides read TGTGCCAGCAGCCCCAGACCTTTCGGAGAGGAGCAGTACTTC. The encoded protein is CASSPRPFGEEQYF.

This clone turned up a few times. CDR3 DNA: TGTGCCAGTAGTATAATCGGCACCGGGGGTAGGACTGAAGCTTTCTTT. It translates to CASSIIGTGGRTEAFF. The chain recombines TRBV19 with TRBJ1-1, with a possible D match to TRBD1 (5 bases). V was pared by 2 bases and J by 5 bases, with 18 bases between. This CDR3 spans 16 amino acids. Per germline, CDR1 LNHDA and CDR2 SQIVND (reference sequence).

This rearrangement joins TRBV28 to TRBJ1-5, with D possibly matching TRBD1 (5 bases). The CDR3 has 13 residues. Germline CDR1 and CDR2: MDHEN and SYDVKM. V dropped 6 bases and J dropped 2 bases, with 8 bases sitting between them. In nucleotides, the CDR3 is TGTGCCAGCAGCCCGGGGGGCAATCAGCCCCAGCATTTT. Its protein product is CASSPGGNQPQHF.

The CDR3 DNA reads TGTGCCAGCAGCGCCCCAGACAGGGCATCCTACGAGCAGTACTTC. Translating gives CASSAPDRASYEQYF. J is TRBJ2-7 and V is TRBV9; TRBD1 matches 7 bases. The CDR3 covers 15 residues. J was trimmed by 1 base and V by 3 bases; bases with no gene match: 7. Germline CDR1 is SGDLS and CDR2 is YYNGEE.

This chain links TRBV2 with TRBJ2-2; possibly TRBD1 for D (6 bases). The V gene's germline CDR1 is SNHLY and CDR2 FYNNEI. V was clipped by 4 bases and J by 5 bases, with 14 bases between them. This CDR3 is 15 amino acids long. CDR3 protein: CASSVTGSRTGELFF. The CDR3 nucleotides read TGTGCCAGCAGTGTAACAGGGAGCAGGACCGGGGAGCTGTTTTTT.

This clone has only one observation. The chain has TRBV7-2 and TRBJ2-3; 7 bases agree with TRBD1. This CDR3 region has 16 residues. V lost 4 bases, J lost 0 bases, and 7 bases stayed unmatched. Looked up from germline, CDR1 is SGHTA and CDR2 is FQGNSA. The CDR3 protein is CASSSGQAVSTDTQYF. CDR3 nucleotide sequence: TGTGCCAGCAGCTCCGGACAGGCCGTAAGCACAGATACGCAGTATTTT.

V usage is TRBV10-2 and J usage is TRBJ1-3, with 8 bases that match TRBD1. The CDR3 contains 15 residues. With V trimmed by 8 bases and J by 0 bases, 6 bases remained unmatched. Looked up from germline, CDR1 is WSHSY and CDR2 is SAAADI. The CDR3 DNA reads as TGCGCCAGCCACAGGGGGGGGTCCTCTGGAAACACCATATATTTT. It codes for CASHRGGSSGNTIYF.

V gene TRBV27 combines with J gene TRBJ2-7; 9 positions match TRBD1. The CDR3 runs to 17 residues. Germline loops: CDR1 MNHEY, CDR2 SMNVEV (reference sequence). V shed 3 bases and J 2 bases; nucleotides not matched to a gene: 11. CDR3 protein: CASSFYMGTGLTYEQYF. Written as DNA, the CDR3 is TGTGCCAGCAGTTTTTATATGGGGACAGGGTTGACCTACGAGCAGTACTTC.

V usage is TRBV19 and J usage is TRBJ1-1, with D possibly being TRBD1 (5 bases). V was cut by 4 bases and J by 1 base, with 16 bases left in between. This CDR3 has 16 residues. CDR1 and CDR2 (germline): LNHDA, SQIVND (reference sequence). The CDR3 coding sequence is TGTGCCAGTAGTACCTACTTGACAGCTTCGAACACTGAAGCTTTCTTT. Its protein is CASSTYLTASNTEAFF.

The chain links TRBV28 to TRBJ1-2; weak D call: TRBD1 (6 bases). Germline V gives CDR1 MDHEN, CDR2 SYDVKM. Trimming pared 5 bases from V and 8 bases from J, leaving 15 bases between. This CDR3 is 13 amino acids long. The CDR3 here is CASSLGTMRGYTF. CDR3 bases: TGTGCCAGCAGTCTCGGGACAATGCGGGGCTACACCTTC.

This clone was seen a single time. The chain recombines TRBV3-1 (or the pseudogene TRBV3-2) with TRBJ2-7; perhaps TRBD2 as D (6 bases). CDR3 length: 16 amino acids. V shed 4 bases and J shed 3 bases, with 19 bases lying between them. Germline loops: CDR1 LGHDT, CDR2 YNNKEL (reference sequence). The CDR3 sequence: CASSPPKIPAGYEQYF. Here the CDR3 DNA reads TGTGCCAGCAGCCCGCCCAAGATACCAGCGGGCTACGAGCAGTACTTC.

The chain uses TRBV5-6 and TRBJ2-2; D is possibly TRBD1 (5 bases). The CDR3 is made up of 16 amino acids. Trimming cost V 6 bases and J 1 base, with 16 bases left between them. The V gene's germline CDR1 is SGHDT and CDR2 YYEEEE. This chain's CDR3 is CASIAYRTQNTGELFF. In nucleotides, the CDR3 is TGTGCCAGCATCGCGTACAGGACCCAGAACACCGGGGAGCTGTTTTTT.

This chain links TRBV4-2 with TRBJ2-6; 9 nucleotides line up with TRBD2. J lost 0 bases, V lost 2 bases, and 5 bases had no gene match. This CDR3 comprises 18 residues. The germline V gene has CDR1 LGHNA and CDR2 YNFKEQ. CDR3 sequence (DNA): TGTGCCAGCAGCCAAACTAGCGGGTTGTTCTCTGGGGCCAACGTCCTGACTTTC. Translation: CASSQTSGLFSGANVLTF.

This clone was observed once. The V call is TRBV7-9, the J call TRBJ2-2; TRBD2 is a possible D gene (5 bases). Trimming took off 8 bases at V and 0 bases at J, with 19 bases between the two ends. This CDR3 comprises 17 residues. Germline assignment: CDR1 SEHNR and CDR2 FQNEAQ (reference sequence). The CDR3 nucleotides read TGTGCCAGCCGTTTCCCTCCCGGGATAGCGAACACCGGGGAGCTGTTTTTT. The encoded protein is CASRFPPGIANTGELFF.

CDR3: CSVPTGQGGYEQYF. The CDR3 nucleotides read TGCAGCGTTCCTACCGGACAGGGGGGGTACGAGCAGTACTTC. The chain has TRBV29-1 and TRBJ2-7; 10 bases are a match to TRBD1. With 5 bases clipped from V and 4 bases from J, the junction kept 8 bases outside the gene matches. Germline V gene data show CDR1 as SQVTM and CDR2 as ANQGSEA. The CDR3 runs 14 residues.

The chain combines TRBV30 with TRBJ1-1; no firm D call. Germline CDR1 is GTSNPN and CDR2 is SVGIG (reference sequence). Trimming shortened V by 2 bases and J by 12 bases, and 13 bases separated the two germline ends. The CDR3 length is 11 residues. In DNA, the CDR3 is TGTGCCTGGAGTACCGCAGGTATCACTTTCTTT. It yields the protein CAWSTAGITFF.

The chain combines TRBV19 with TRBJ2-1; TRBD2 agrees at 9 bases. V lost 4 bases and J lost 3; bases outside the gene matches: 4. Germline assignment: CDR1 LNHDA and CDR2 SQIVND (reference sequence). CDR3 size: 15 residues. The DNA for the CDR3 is TGTGCCAGTAGTACCAGTAGCGGGAGCTACAATGAGCAGTTCTTC. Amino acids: CASSTSSGSYNEQFF.

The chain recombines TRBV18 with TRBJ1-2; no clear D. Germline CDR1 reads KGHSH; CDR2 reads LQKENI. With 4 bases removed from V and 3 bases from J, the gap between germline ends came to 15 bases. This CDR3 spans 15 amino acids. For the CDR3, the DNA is TGTGCCAGCTCACTCACGACACGTTCGGACTATGGCTACACCTTC. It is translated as CASSLTTRSDYGYTF.

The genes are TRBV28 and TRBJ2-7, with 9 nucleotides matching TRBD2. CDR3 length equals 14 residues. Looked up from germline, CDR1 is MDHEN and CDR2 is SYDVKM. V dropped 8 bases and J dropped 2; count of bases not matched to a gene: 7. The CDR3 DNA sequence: TGTGCCAGCGATCCGGGACTAGCAACCTACGAGCAGTACTTC. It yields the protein CASDPGLATYEQYF.

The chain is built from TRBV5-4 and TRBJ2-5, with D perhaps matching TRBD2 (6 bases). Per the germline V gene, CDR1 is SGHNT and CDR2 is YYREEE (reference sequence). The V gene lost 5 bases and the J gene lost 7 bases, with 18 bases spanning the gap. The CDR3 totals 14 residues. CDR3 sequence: CASRSMEGGWTQYF. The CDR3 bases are TGTGCCAGCAGAAGCATGGAGGGTGGGTGGACCCAGTACTTC.

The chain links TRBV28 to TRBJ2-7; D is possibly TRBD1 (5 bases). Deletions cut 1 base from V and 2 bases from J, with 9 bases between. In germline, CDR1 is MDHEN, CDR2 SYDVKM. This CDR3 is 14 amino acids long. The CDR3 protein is CASSLLFRAYEQYF. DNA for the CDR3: TGTGCCAGCAGTTTATTATTCAGGGCCTACGAGCAGTACTTC.